These 29 T cell receptor beta chains were all obtained from the same sample, sequenced in a study of cytomegalovirus exposure and HLA in healthy donors. Researchers ran the PCR with 60 Vbeta and 13 Jbeta primers. The repertoire was sequenced with immunoSEQ multiplex PCR; TCRdb's copy has only in-frame clones and lacks some. The sample consists of over 85,000 clones, under 80% of them appearing once. Sequencing used PBMCs. These receptors came from a man aged 35-49 years in good health and CMV-seronegative.

V and J are TRBV5-1 and TRBJ2-5; no clear D. Germline CDR1 reads SGHRS; CDR2 reads YFSETQ. The V end lost 6 bases, the J end lost 2 bases, and 14 bases lay between the germline ends. The CDR3 is 14 residues long. Here the CDR3 DNA reads TGCGCCAGCACCCTAGAACCCACTCAAGAGACCCAGTACTTC. Protein: CASTLEPTQETQYF.

This clone was seen only once. As DNA, the CDR3 is TGTGCCAGCAGCCCCAGGGGCTCTAGCACAGATACGCAGTATTTT. Protein product: CASSPRGSSTDTQYF. This rearrangement joins TRBV28 to TRBJ2-3, with D perhaps TRBD1 (6 bases). Germline lookup yields CDR1 MDHEN and CDR2 SYDVKM. V was cut by 6 bases and J by 0 bases, with 13 bases left in between. The CDR3 consists of 15 residues.

V is TRBV7-2 and J is TRBJ2-7, with TRBD2 matching 9 bases. With 1 base clipped from V and 2 bases from J, the junction kept 6 bases outside the gene matches. CDR1 is SGHTA and CDR2 is FQGNSA in the germline V gene. The CDR3 is made up of 16 amino acids. Written as DNA, the CDR3 is TGTGCCAGCAGCTTAGGGAAGGCTAGCGGGGCCTACGAGCAGTACTTC. Its translation: CASSLGKASGAYEQYF.

The rearrangement joins TRBV6-5 to TRBJ1-1; TRBD1 matches at 7 bases. CDR1 MNHEY and CDR2 SVGAGI come from the germline V gene. V trimming: 6 bases; J trimming: 8 bases; junction bases outside the gene matches: 12. There are 14 residues in the CDR3. CDR3 in DNA: TGTGCCAGCAGCTACGCCGGGACAGATTACGAAGCTTTCTTT. Translated: CASSYAGTDYEAFF.

The V and J genes are TRBV7-9 and TRBJ2-7; 8 nucleotides line up with TRBD1. The CDR3 totals 15 residues. CDR1 SEHNR and CDR2 FQNEAQ come from the germline V gene (reference sequence). Trimming at V came to 6 bases and at J to 1 base, leaving 8 bases not matched to a gene. The CDR3 is CASRSDDRGSYEQYF. For the CDR3, the DNA is TGTGCCAGCAGAAGTGACGACAGGGGTTCCTACGAGCAGTACTTC.

This chain uses TRBV5-4 with TRBJ2-5; 10 positions match TRBD2. Germline CDR1 is SGHNT and CDR2 is YYREEE (reference sequence). This CDR3 contains 15 residues. The J segment lost 1 base and the V segment lost 5 bases, leaving 5 bases of the junction unmatched. DNA of the CDR3: TGTGCCAGCAGACGGACTAGCGGTCTCCAAGAGACCCAGTACTTC. It yields the protein CASRRTSGLQETQYF.

The genes are TRBV28 and TRBJ2-7, with 10 bases fitting TRBD1. With 7 bases clipped from V and 4 bases from J, the junction kept 7 bases outside the gene matches. The CDR3 has 14 amino acids. Germline assignment: CDR1 MDHEN and CDR2 SYDVKM. The CDR3 nucleotides are TGTGCCAGCAAGTGGGGACAGGGGCCGTACGAGCAGTACTTC. It is translated as CASKWGQGPYEQYF. Full variable domain (rest looked up from reference TRBV28 and TRBJ2-7): DVKVTQSSRYLVKRTGEKVFLECVQDMDHENMFWYRQDPGLGLRLIYFSYDVKMKEKGDIPEGYSVSREKKERFSLILESASTNQTSMYLCASKWGQGPYEQYFGPGTRLTVT.

The chain uses TRBV5-6 and TRBJ1-6; D is unresolved. V was trimmed by 1 base and J by 1 base, leaving 9 bases between them. CDR1 is SGHDT and CDR2 is YYEEEE in the germline V gene. This CDR3 region has 16 residues. The CDR3 sequence is CASSLSSWSYNSPLHF. The CDR3 bases are TGTGCCAGCAGCTTGAGCTCTTGGTCCTATAATTCACCCCTCCACTTT.

The chain's CDR3 is CASSLGQGAGGRTEKLFF. CDR3 nucleotide sequence: TGCGCCAGCAGCTTGGGACAGGGGGCGGGCGGCCGAACTGAAAAACTGTTTTTT. The rearrangement uses TRBV5-1 and TRBJ1-4, with 10 bases lining up with TRBD1. The V gene end was trimmed by 0 bases and the J gene end by 7 bases; junction bases not matched to a gene: 12. This CDR3 is built from 18 residues. Germline lookup yields CDR1 SGHRS and CDR2 YFSETQ.

This sequence joins TRBV19 and TRBJ1-3, with TRBD1 matching over 10 bases. Looked up from germline, CDR1 is LNHDA and CDR2 is SQIVND (reference sequence). V shed 6 bases, J shed 0 bases, and the junction held 2 bases outside the gene matches. The CDR3 has 15 residues. As DNA, the CDR3 is TGTGCCAGTAGGGACAGGGGGATCTCTGGAAACACCATATATTTT. It is translated as CASRDRGISGNTIYF.

The rearrangement joins TRBV18 to TRBJ1-3; TRBD1 might be the D (5 bases). CDR3 size: 15 residues. The germline CDR1 and CDR2 sequences are KGHSH and LQKENI. V lost 2 bases and J 0 bases, leaving 8 bases between the germline ends. The CDR3 DNA reads TGTGCCAGCTCACCAGACAGTCTCTCTGGAAACACCATATATTTT. It specifies CASSPDSLSGNTIYF.

This CDR3 reads CASSFGGHFYGYTF. The CDR3 DNA is TGCGCCAGCAGCTTTGGGGGACACTTCTATGGCTACACCTTC. The V gene is TRBV5-1, the J gene TRBJ1-2; possible D gene TRBD1, 6 bases. Germline V lookup: CDR1 SGHRS, CDR2 YFSETQ. The CDR3 runs to 14 residues. The germline V and J ends were trimmed by 2 bases and 4 bases, with 12 bases remaining between them.

The chain employs TRBV6-5 and TRBJ1-4; D not resolved. Germline CDR1 and CDR2: MNHEY and SVGAGI. CDR3 length equals 15 residues. V was trimmed by 0 bases and J by 7 bases, leaving 12 bases between them. The CDR3 region is CASSYSPSTGEKLFF. CDR3 nucleotide sequence: TGTGCCAGCAGTTACTCACCCTCCACCGGTGAAAAACTGTTTTTT.

The chain employs TRBV7-9 and TRBJ2-2; D is unclear. V gave up 8 bases and J gave up 5 bases, with 6 bases separating them. The CDR3 consists of 11 residues. The germline V gene encodes CDR1 SEHNR and CDR2 FQNEAQ (reference sequence). CDR3 residues: CASPLTGELFF. In nucleotides, the CDR3 is TGTGCCAGCCCCTTGACCGGGGAGCTGTTTTTT. The entire variable domain, with the rest obtained from reference TRBV7-9 and TRBJ2-2, is as follows: DTGVSQNPRHKITKRGQNVTFRCDPISEHNRLYWYRQTLGQGPEFLTYFQNEAQLEKSRLLSDRFSAERPKGSFSTLEIQRTEQGDSAMYLCASPLTGELFFGEGSRLTVL.

The CDR3 bases are TGTGCCAGCAGCTTATTCGCCAGGGGGCTGGAGACCCAGTACTTC. It translates to CASSLFARGLETQYF. The V call is TRBV7-6, the J call TRBJ2-5; 8 nucleotides match TRBD1. Losses at the gene ends were 2 bases for V and 5 bases for J; bases not matched to a gene: 7. CDR3 length: 15 amino acids. Germline V gives CDR1 SGHVS, CDR2 FNYEAQ.

Here the CDR3 reads CASSDRAGFNKYNEQFF. CDR3 nucleotides: TGTGCCAGCAGTGATCGAGCGGGGTTCAACAAATACAATGAGCAGTTCTTC. The genes are TRBV6-1 and TRBJ2-1; the match to TRBD2 covers 7 bases. V shed 3 bases and J 4 bases; nucleotides not matched to a gene: 12. In germline, CDR1 is MNHNS, CDR2 SASEGT. The CDR3 extends over 17 amino acids.

This chain uses TRBV5-1 with TRBJ1-1; TRBD1 matches 7 bases. The CDR3 is made up of 13 amino acids. Unmatched junction bases numbered 3, after V lost 3 bases and J lost 4 bases. Germline CDR1 SGHRS, CDR2 YFSETQ. CDR3 in DNA: TGCGCCAGCAGCTCAGGGGGGATCACTGAAGCTTTCTTT. This codes for CASSSGGITEAFF.

This clone was recorded once. The chain is built from TRBV7-2 and TRBJ1-2; 8 positions match TRBD1. The trim removed 5 bases at V and 4 bases at J, leaving 3 bases unmatched. This CDR3 region has 13 residues. Germline V gene data show CDR1 as SGHTA and CDR2 as FQGNSA. DNA for the CDR3: TGTGCCAGCAGCCCGACAGGGGTCTATGGCTACACCTTC. Its translation: CASSPTGVYGYTF.

This sequence joins TRBV7-6 and TRBJ2-1; 8 positions agree with TRBD2. The V gene's germline CDR1 is SGHVS and CDR2 FNYEAQ. The V and J ends lost 4 bases and 12 bases, in that order; junction bases with no gene match: 5. This CDR3 region has 12 residues. CDR3 protein: CASSSPGLGQFF. CDR3 bases: TGTGCCAGCAGCTCCCCGGGACTAGGGCAGTTCTTC.

This sequence joins TRBV7-2 and TRBJ2-5; D may be TRBD1 (5 bases). Trimming shortened V by 6 bases and J by 2 bases, and 16 bases separated the two germline ends. The germline gives CDR1 SGHTA, CDR2 FQGNSA. The CDR3 is made up of 15 amino acids. CDR3 in DNA: TGTGCCAGCAGGCCTGAAGTGGGGCAGCAAGAGACCCAGTACTTC. As protein: CASRPEVGQQETQYF.

The chain links TRBV28 to TRBJ2-4, with a weak D call TRBD2 (5 bases). V dropped 3 bases and J dropped 1 base, with 22 bases sitting between them. This CDR3 is 19 amino acids long. CDR1 MDHEN and CDR2 SYDVKM come from the germline V gene. The chain's CDR3 is CASSFGRLGFPLAKNIQYF. CDR3 bases: TGTGCCAGCAGTTTTGGGAGACTGGGCTTCCCTCTTGCCAAAAACATTCAGTACTTC.

V gene TRBV2 combines with J gene TRBJ1-2; TRBD1 aligns across 8 bases. The germline V gene encodes CDR1 SNHLY and CDR2 FYNNEI. With V trimmed by 6 bases and J by 3 bases, 12 bases remained unmatched. This CDR3 is built from 16 residues. CDR3 bases: TGTGCCAGCAGCTCCCAAGGGACAGGAGGCCACTATGGCTACACCTTC. Translating gives CASSSQGTGGHYGYTF.

This chain uses TRBV7-8 with TRBJ2-7; maybe TRBD2 (6 bases). The length of the CDR3 is 14 residues. CDR1 is SGHVS and CDR2 is FQNEAQ in the germline V gene. Trimming left V 4 bases short and J 2 bases short, with 12 bases between. The CDR3: CASSSWDSAYEQYF. The CDR3 DNA is TGTGCCAGCAGCTCTTGGGACTCCGCCTACGAGCAGTACTTC.

The chain is built from TRBV19 and TRBJ2-1; the match to TRBD2 covers 13 bases. This CDR3 is built from 14 residues. J gave up 7 bases and V 5 bases, and 2 bases lay outside the gene matches. In germline, CDR1 is LNHDA, CDR2 SQIVND (reference sequence). Written as DNA, the CDR3 is TGTGCCAGTAGTGAGACTAGCGGGGGGAATGAGCAGTTCTTC. Encoded protein: CASSETSGGNEQFF.

V gene TRBV5-1 combines with J gene TRBJ2-1; possible D gene TRBD1, 6 bases. Germline CDR1 reads SGHRS; CDR2 reads YFSETQ. This CDR3 spans 17 amino acids. V gave up 4 bases and J gave up 5 bases, with 22 bases separating them. CDR3 sequence reads: CASSNRVGSRWDNEQFF. Here the CDR3 DNA reads TGCGCCAGCAGCAACAGGGTGGGGAGTAGGTGGGACAATGAGCAGTTCTTC.

This clone was detected only once. The CDR3 sequence: CATTPSTGDNSPLHF. The CDR3 nucleotides read TGTGCCACCACCCCCTCTACAGGGGATAATTCACCCCTCCACTTT. This sequence joins TRBV2 and TRBJ1-6, with TRBD1 identical over 7 bases. The germline V gene encodes CDR1 SNHLY and CDR2 FYNNEI. This CDR3 spans 15 amino acids. The junction had 11 bases not matched to a gene; V was cut back by 10 bases and J by 5 bases.

The V and J genes are TRBV6-5 and TRBJ1-2; no definite D call. The CDR3 contains 14 residues. Between the trimmed V and J ends, which lost 7 bases and 6 bases, there was a span of 18 bases. The germline gives CDR1 MNHEY, CDR2 SVGAGI. CDR3 in amino acids: CASTRGARGNGYTF. The CDR3 nucleotides read TGTGCCAGCACCCGGGGAGCGAGAGGGAATGGCTACACCTTC.

The chain is built from TRBV7-2 and TRBJ1-1; 8 bases match TRBD1. The trim removed 5 bases at V and 5 bases at J, leaving 10 bases unmatched. This CDR3 spans 15 amino acids. Germline V CDR1 and CDR2: SGHTA, FQGNSA. The CDR3 sequence: CASSIADRALTEAFF. CDR3 DNA sequence: TGTGCCAGCAGCATTGCGGACAGGGCATTGACTGAAGCTTTCTTT. Variable domain in full (rest from reference TRBV7-2 and TRBJ1-1): GAGVSQSPSNKVTEKGKDVELRCDPISGHTALYWYRQSLGQGLEFLIYFQGNSAPDKSGLPSDRFSAERTGGSVSTLTIQRTQQEDSAVYLCASSIADRALTEAFFGQGTRLTVV.

V is TRBV6-5 and J is TRBJ1-1; D remains unclear. This CDR3 region has 14 residues. Trimming took off 0 bases at V and 5 bases at J, with 10 bases between the two ends. Per the germline V gene, CDR1 is MNHEY and CDR2 is SVGAGI. CDR3 sequence reads: CASSYSGRGTEAFF. The CDR3 DNA reads as TGTGCCAGCAGTTACTCCGGACGCGGGACTGAAGCTTTCTTT.